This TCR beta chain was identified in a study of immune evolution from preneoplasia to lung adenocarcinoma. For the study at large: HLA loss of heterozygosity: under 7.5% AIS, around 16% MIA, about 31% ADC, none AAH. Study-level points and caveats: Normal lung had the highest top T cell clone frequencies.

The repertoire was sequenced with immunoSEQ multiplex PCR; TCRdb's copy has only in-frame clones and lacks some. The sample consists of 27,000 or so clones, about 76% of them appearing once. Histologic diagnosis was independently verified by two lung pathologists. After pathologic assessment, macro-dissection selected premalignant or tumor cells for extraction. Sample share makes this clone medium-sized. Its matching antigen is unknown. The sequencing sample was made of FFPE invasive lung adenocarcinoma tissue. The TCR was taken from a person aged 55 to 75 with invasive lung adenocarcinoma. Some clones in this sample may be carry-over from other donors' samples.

The CDR3 spells CASSLGQGASYEQYF. CDR3 bases: TGCGCCAGCAGCCTGGGACAGGGGGCCTCTTACGAGCAGTACTTC. The V and J genes are TRBV5-1 and TRBJ2-7; 12 nucleotides match TRBD1. Germline lookup yields CDR1 SGHRS and CDR2 YFSETQ. The CDR3 is 15 amino acids. J was trimmed by 4 bases and V by 4 bases; bases with no gene match: 6.